A selection of T cell receptor beta chains follows, all from one sample in a study of T-cell reconstitution after alpha-beta-depleted transplantation in children. From the PCR reads, TCRdb called clonotypes with MiXCR, one entry per CDR3 protein. The sample lists roughly 24,000 distinct CDR3 sequences; about a tenth were seen once. The sample in question was PBMCs from the stem cell graft donor, obtained from the stem cell graft. The receptor set was obtained from a human donor who donated a stem cell graft to a child with chronic granulomatous disease. Both conserved end residues are part of each CDR3. A D gene is named only where the DNA matches it firmly. A clone size is listed for some rows: how often the clone was seen (once, few, many), or a class if it is expanded.

>16|TRBV12-3/TRBV12-4|TRBJ2-1|TRBD1|many
TGTGCCAGCAGCACCCCTCATAGGGACAGCTACAATGAGCAGTTCTTC
CASSTPHRDSYNEQFF
>15|TRBV14|TRBJ1-1|.|.
TGTGCCAGCAGCCTCCGAAATCTCCTGGACACTGAAGCTTTCTTT
CASSLRNLLDTEAFF
>13|TRBV4-1|TRBJ2-1|.|many
TGCGCCAGCAGCCAAGCCCTGTTTAGAGGGCAGTTCTTC
CASSQALFRGQFF
>13|TRBV27|TRBJ2-7|.|many
TGTGCCAGCAGTTTGGAAGGGAACTACGAGCAGTACTTC
CASSLEGNYEQYF
>11|TRBV12-3/TRBV12-4|TRBJ1-2|.|many
TGTGCCAGCATCGATAACTATGGCTACACCTTC
CASIDNYGYTF
>14|TRBV7-2|TRBJ1-1|.|.
TGTGCCAGCAGCTTAGCGCCAGGGGCCACTGAAGCTTTCTTT
CASSLAPGATEAFF
>14|TRBV7-2|TRBJ2-5|TRBD1|few
TGTGCCAGCAGCCGACGACAGGGACAAGAGACCCAGTACTTC
CASSRRQGQETQYF
>18|TRBV20-1|TRBJ2-5|.|many
TGCAGCCTCAGCCCGTCTTTGATGAGGGGAGCGCCCCCCGGAACCCAGTACTTC
CSLSPSLMRGAPPGTQYF
>14|TRBV20-1|TRBJ2-5|TRBD2|many
TGCAGTGCTAGAGATAGCGGGGGCATAGAGACCCAGTACTTC
CSARDSGGIETQYF
>12|TRBV29-1|TRBJ1-2|TRBD1|many
TGCAGCGTCGGAAAAACAGGGGTCGGCTACACCTTC
CSVGKTGVGYTF
>15|TRBV7-2|TRBJ2-3|.|many
TGTGCCAGCAGCCTGAACACCGGGGGCACAGATACGCAGTATTTT
CASSLNTGGTDTQYF
>16|TRBV4-3|TRBJ2-1|TRBD2|many
TGCGCCAGCAGCCGCCTTGTAGCGGGGGCCTCCAATGAGCAGTTCTTC
CASSRLVAGASNEQFF
>10|TRBV29-1|TRBJ1-2|.|many
TGCAGCGTACGAGACCGGGGCTACACCTTC
CSVRDRGYTF
>17|TRBV20-1|TRBJ1-5|TRBD1|many
TGCAGTGCTAGTTCGACAGGGGGAAGGGGTGGCAATCAGCCCCAGCATTTT
CSASSTGGRGGNQPQHF
>12|TRBV20-1|TRBJ2-7|.|many
TGCAGTGCTAGTATCGGCCTTGGGGAGCAGTACTTC
CSASIGLGEQYF
>15|TRBV5-1|TRBJ1-2|.|many
TGCGCCAGCAGCTTGGTGGTCCACGGATACTATGGCTACACCTTC
CASSLVVHGYYGYTF
>15|TRBV5-5|TRBJ2-3|TRBD1|many
TGTGCCAGCAGCTTGGGACAGGGCTCCACAGATACGCAGTATTTT
CASSLGQGSTDTQYF
>16|TRBV4-1|TRBJ2-1|.|medium-sized
TGCGCCAGCAGCCAAGTAAGGGGGGTTCCACGGAGGGAGCAGTTCTTC
CASSQVRGVPRREQFF
>14|TRBV20-1|TRBJ2-7|.|many
TGCAGTGCTAGAGCCACGGAAGACCCCTACGAGCAGTACTTC
CSARATEDPYEQYF
>14|TRBV3-1|TRBJ2-5|.|many
TGTGCCAGCAGCCAAGAGTGGGTTCAAGAGACCCAGTACTTC
CASSQEWVQETQYF
>13|TRBV9|TRBJ1-1|.|many
TGTGCCAGCAGCGTAGGGGCCTTCACTGAAGCTTTCTTT
CASSVGAFTEAFF
>15|TRBV12-3/TRBV12-4|TRBJ2-6|.|many
TGTGCCAGCAGTTTTCGACAGGCTTCTTCCAACGTCCTGACTTTC
CASSFRQASSNVLTF
>13|TRBV20-1|TRBJ2-3|TRBD1|many
TGCAGTGCTCATGACAGGGCCCGTGGTACGCAGTATTTT
CSAHDRARGTQYF
>14|TRBV2|TRBJ2-7|TRBD2|many
TGTGCCAGCAGAGAGCGGGGATCCTCCTACGAGCAGTACTTC
CASRERGSSYEQYF
>15|TRBV4-2|TRBJ2-7|.|many
TGTGCCAGCAGCCAAGCCCCGCAGAACTCCTACGAGCAGTACTTC
CASSQAPQNSYEQYF
>17|TRBV27|TRBJ2-5|TRBD2|many
TGTGCCAGCAGTTTATCGGGACTAGTTCCAACACAAGAGACCCAGTACTTC
CASSLSGLVPTQETQYF
>14|TRBV5-1|TRBJ1-6|TRBD1|many
TGCGCCAGCAGTGTACAGGGGGCTCGTTCACCCCTCCACTTT
CASSVQGARSPLHF
>15|TRBV29-1|TRBJ2-1|TRBD2|many
TGCAGCGCAACCGGACTAGCCAGCTCCTACAATGAGCAGTTCTTC
CSATGLASSYNEQFF
>13|TRBV18|TRBJ1-2|TRBD1|.
TGTGCCAGCTCACCTGACAGGGATAATGGCTACACCTTC
CASSPDRDNGYTF
>15|TRBV7-2|TRBJ2-2|TRBD1|many
TGTGCCAGCAGCGACAGGGTGCTCGCGACCGGGGAGCTGTTTTTT
CASSDRVLATGELFF
>13|TRBV20-1|TRBJ2-3|.|.
TGCAGTGCTAGCCAGACAAGCACAGATACGCAGTATTTT
CSASQTSTDTQYF